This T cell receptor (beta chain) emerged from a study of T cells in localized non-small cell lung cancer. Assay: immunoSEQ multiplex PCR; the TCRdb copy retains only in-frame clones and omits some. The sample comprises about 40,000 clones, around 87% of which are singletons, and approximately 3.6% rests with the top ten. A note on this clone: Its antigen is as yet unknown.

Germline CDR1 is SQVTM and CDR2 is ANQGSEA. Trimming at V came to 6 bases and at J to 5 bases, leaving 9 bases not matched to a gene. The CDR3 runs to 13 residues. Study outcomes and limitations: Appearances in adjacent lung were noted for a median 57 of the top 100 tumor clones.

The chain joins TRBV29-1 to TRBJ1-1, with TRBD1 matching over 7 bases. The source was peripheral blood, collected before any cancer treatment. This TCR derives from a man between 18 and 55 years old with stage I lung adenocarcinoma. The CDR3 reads CSVGGQYGTEAFF. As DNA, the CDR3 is TGCAGCGTGGGGGGACAGTACGGGACTGAAGCTTTCTTT.